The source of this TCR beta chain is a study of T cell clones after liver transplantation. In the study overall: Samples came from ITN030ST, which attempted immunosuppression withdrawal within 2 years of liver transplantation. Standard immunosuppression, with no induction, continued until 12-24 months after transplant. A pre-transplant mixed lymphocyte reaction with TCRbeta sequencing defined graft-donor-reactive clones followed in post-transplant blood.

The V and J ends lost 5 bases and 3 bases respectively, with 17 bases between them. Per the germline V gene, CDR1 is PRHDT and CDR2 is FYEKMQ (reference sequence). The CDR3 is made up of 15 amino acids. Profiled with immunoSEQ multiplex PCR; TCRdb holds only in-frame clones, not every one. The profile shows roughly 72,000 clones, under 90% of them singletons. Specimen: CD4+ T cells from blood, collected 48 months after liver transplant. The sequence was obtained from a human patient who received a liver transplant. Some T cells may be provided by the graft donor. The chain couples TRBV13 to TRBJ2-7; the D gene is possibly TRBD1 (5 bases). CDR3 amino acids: CASSPRQHGFYEQYF. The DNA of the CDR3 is TGTGCCAGCAGCCCCAGACAGCATGGCTTCTACGAGCAGTACTTC.